This T cell receptor (beta chain) emerged from a study of B cell selection in AIRE deficiency. General study findings and limits: Approximately 31% of healthy-shared Treg sequences were found among patient Tconv cells. CDR3s were shorter in shared Treg sequences, reflecting few non-templated nucleotide insertions.

The sorted conventional CD4 T cells were gated as CD4+CD127+. Healthy unrelated donors supplied the control samples. Data came from immunoSEQ multiplex PCR; TCRdb stores just in-frame clones and leaves some out. Found here are approximately 24,000 clones, 96% of them singletons; the top ten hold around 0.17%. CDR3 size: 13 residues. Germline V CDR1 and CDR2: MNHNY, SVGAGI (reference sequence). V gave up 6 bases and J gave up 7 bases, with 15 bases separating them. As regards this clone: The target antigen is unknown.

Sequenced sample: CD4+CD127+ conventional T cells sorted from PBMCs. The chain couples TRBV6-6 to TRBJ1-2, with D unresolved. This clonotype was sampled from a human donor in good health. CDR3 DNA: TGTGCCAGCAGAGCCCCAGGTTCTAGTGGCTACACCTTC. Translated, it gives CASRAPGSSGYTF.